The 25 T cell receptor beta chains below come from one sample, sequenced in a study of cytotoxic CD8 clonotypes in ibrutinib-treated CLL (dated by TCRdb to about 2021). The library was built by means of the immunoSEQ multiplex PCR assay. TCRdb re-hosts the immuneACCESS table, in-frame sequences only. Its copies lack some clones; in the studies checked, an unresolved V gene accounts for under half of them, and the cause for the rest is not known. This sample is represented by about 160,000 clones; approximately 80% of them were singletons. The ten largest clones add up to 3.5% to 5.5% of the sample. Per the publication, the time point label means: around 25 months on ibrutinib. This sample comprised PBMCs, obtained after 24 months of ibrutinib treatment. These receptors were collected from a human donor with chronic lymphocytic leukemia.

CDR3 residues: CASSRTGAYEQYF. The CDR3 region has the DNA TGTGCCAGTAGTCGAACGGGCGCCTACGAGCAGTACTTC. This chain links TRBV19 with TRBJ2-7; the D is unclear. V was shortened by 5 bases and J by 2 bases, with 10 bases between the two germline ends. CDR1 is LNHDA, CDR2 SQIVND, per germline (reference sequence). This CDR3 contains 13 residues. Variable domain in full (rest from reference TRBV19 and TRBJ2-7): DGGITQSPKYLFRKEGQNVTLSCEQNLNHDAMYWYRQDPGQGLRLIYYSQIVNDFQKGDIAEGYSVSREKKESFPLTVTSAQKNPTAFYLCASSRTGAYEQYFGPGTRLTVT.

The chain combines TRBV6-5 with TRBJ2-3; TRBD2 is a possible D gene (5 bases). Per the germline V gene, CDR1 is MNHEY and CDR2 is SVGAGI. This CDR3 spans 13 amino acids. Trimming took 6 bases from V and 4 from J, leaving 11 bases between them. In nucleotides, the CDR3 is TGTGCCAGCAGACTAGATAGTCCAGATACGCAGTATTTT. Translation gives CASRLDSPDTQYF.

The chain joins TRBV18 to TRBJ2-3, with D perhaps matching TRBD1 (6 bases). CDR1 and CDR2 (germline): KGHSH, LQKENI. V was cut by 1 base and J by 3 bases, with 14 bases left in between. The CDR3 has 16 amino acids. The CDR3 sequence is CASSPRGRGGTDTQYF. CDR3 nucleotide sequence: TGTGCCAGCTCACCACGCGGCAGGGGTGGGACAGATACGCAGTATTTT. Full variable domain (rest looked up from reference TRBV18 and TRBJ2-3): NAGVMQNPRHLVRRRGQEARLRCSPMKGHSHVYWYRQLPEEGLKFMVYLQKENIIDESGMPKERFSAEFPKEGPSILRIQQVVRGDSAAYFCASSPRGRGGTDTQYFGPGTRLTVL.

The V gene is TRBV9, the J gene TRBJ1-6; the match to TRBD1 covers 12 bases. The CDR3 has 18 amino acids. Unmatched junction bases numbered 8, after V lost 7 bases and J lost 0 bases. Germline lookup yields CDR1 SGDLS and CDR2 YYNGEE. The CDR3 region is CASGGTGGPSSYNSPLHF. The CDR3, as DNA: TGTGCCAGCGGTGGGACAGGGGGCCCGAGCTCCTATAATTCACCCCTCCACTTT.

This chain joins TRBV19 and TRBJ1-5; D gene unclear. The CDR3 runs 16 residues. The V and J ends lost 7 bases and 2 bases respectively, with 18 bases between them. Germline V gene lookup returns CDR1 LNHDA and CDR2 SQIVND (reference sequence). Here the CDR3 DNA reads TGTGCCAGTAAGAAAAGGGAGCGTTACGGCAATCAGCCCCAGCATTTT. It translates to CASKKRERYGNQPQHF. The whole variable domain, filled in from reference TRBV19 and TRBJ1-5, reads DGGITQSPKYLFRKEGQNVTLSCEQNLNHDAMYWYRQDPGQGLRLIYYSQIVNDFQKGDIAEGYSVSREKKESFPLTVTSAQKNPTAFYLCASKKRERYGNQPQHFGDGTRLSIL.

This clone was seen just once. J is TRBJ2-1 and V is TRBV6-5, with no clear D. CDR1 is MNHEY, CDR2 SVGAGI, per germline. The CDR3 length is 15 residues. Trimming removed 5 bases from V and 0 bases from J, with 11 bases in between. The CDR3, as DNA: TGTGCCAGCAGTAGCCGGGTGAGCTCCTACAATGAGCAGTTCTTC. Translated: CASSSRVSSYNEQFF.

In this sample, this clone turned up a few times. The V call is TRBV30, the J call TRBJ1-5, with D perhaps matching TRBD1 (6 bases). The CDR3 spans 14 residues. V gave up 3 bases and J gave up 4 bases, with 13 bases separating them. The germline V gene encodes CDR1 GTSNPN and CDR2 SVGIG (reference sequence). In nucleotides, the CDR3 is TGTGCCTGGAGCCTCGGGCAGGGGAATCAGCCCCAGCATTTT. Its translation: CAWSLGQGNQPQHF.

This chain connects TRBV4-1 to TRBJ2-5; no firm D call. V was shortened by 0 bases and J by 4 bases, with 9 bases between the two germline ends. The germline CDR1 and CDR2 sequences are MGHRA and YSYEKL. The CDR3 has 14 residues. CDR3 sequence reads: CASSQDQRGETQYF. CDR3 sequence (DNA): TGCGCCAGCAGCCAAGACCAACGAGGAGAGACCCAGTACTTC.

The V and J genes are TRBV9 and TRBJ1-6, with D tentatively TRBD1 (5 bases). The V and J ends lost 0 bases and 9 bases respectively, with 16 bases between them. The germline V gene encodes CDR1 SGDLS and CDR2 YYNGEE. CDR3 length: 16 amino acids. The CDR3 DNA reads TGTGCCAGCAGCGTAGACCCCTTGACAGTTGGTTCACCCCTCCACTTT. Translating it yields CASSVDPLTVGSPLHF.

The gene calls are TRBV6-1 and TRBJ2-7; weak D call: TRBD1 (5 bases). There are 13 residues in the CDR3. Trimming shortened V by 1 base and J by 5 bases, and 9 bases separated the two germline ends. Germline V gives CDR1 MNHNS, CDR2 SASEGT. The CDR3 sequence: CASSEVGRDEQYF. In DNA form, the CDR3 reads TGTGCCAGCAGTGAAGTCGGCAGGGACGAGCAGTACTTC.

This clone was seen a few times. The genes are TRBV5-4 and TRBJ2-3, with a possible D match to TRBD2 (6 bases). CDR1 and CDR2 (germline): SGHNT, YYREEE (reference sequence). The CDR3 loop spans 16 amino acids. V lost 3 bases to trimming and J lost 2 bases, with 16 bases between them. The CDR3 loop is CASSSAIGTYTDTQYF. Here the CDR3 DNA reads TGTGCCAGCAGCTCGGCCATAGGGACTTACACAGATACGCAGTATTTT.

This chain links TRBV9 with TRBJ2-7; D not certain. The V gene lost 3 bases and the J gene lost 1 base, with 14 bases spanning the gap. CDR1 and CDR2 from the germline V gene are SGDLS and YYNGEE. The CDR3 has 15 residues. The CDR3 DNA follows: TGTGCCAGCAGCGGTTATACAGAGAGGTCCTACGAGCAGTACTTC. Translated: CASSGYTERSYEQYF.

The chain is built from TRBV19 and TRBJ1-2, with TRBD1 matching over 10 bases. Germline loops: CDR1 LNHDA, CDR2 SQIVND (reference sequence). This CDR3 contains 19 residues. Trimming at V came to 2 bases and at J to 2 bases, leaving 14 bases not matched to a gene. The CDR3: CASSISPRQGATGNYGYTF. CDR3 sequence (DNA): TGTGCCAGTAGTATAAGCCCCAGACAGGGGGCGACGGGAAACTATGGCTACACCTTC. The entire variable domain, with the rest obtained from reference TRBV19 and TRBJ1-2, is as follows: DGGITQSPKYLFRKEGQNVTLSCEQNLNHDAMYWYRQDPGQGLRLIYYSQIVNDFQKGDIAEGYSVSREKKESFPLTVTSAQKNPTAFYLCASSISPRQGATGNYGYTFGSGTRLTVV.

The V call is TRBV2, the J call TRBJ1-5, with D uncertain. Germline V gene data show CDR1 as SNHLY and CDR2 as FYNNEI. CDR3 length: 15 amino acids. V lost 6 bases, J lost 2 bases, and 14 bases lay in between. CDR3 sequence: CASRPGDEGNQPQHF. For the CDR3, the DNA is TGTGCCAGCAGGCCGGGAGATGAAGGCAATCAGCCCCAGCATTTT.

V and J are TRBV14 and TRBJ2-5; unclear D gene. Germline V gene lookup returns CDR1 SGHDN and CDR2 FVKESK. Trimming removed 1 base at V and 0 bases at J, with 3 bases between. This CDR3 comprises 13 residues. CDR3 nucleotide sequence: TGTGCCAGCAGCCAAGGGGACCAAGAGACCCAGTACTTC. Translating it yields CASSQGDQETQYF. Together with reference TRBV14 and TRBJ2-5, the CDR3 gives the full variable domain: EAGVTQFPSHSVIEKGQTVTLRCDPISGHDNLYWYRRVMGKEIKFLLHFVKESKQDESGMPNNRFLAERTGGTYSTLKVQPAELEDSGVYFCASSQGDQETQYFGPGTRLLVL.

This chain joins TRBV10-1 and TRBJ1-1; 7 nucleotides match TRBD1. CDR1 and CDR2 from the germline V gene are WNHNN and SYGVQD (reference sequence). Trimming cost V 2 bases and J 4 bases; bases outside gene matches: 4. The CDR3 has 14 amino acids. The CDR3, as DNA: TGCGCCAGCAGTGAGGACAGGGCGCCCACTGAAGCTTTCTTT. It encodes CASSEDRAPTEAFF.

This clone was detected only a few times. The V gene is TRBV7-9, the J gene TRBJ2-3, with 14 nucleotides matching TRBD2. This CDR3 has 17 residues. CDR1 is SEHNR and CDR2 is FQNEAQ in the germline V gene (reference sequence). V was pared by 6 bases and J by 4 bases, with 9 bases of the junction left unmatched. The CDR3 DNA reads TGTGCCAGCAGGACGACCGGGACTAGCGGGAGAGCAGATACGCAGTATTTT. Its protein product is CASRTTGTSGRADTQYF.

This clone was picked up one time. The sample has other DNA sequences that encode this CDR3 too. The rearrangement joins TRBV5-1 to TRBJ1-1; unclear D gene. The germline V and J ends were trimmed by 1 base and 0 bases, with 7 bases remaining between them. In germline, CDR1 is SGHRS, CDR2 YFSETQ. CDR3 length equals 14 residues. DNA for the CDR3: TGCGCCAGCAGCTTGACCGGCATGAACACTGAAGCTTTCTTT. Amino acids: CASSLTGMNTEAFF.

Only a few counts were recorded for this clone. CDR3 sequence (DNA): TGTGCCAGCAGATTGACAACCGATAGCAATCAGCCCCAGCATTTT. Translating gives CASRLTTDSNQPQHF. The chain carries TRBV7-2 and TRBJ1-5, with D unresolved. Looked up from germline, CDR1 is SGHTA and CDR2 is FQGNSA. Trimming cost V 6 bases and J 0 bases, with 12 bases left between them. The CDR3 sequence is 15 residues long.

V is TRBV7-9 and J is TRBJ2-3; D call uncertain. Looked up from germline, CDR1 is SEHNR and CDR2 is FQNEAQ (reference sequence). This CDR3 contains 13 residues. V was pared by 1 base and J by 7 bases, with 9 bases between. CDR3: CASSLGGLNTQYF. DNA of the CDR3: TGTGCCAGCAGCTTAGGTGGTTTGAATACGCAGTATTTT. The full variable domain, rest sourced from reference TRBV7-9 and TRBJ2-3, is DTGVSQNPRHKITKRGQNVTFRCDPISEHNRLYWYRQTLGQGPEFLTYFQNEAQLEKSRLLSDRFSAERPKGSFSTLEIQRTEQGDSAMYLCASSLGGLNTQYFGPGTRLTVL.

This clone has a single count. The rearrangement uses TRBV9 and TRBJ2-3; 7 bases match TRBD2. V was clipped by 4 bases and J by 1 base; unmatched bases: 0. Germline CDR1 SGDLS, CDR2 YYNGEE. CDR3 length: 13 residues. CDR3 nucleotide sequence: TGTGCCAGCAGCCGGGGGGGCACAGATACGCAGTATTTT. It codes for CASSRGGTDTQYF.

The CDR3, as DNA: TGTGCCTGGAGTGGACCTTTCAGGGGTGGGGAAGCTTTCTTT. Amino acid sequence: CAWSGPFRGGEAFF. The genes are TRBV30 and TRBJ1-1; TRBD1 might be the D (6 bases). The V gene's germline CDR1 is GTSNPN and CDR2 SVGIG (reference sequence). Trimming removed 1 base from V and 8 bases from J, with 17 bases in between. The CDR3 runs 14 residues. The whole variable domain, filled in from reference TRBV30 and TRBJ1-1, reads SQTIHQWPATLVQPVGSPLSLECTVEGTSNPNLYWYRQAAGRGLQLLFYSVGIGQISSEVPQNLSASRPQDRQFILSSKKLLLSDSGFYLCAWSGPFRGGEAFFGQGTRLTVV.

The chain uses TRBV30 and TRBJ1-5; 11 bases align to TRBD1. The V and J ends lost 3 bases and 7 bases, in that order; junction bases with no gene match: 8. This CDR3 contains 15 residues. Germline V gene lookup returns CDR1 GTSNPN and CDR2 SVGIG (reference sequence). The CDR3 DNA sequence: TGTGCCTGGAGGACCCCGGACAGGGGGCGACAGCCCCAGCATTTT. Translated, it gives CAWRTPDRGRQPQHF.

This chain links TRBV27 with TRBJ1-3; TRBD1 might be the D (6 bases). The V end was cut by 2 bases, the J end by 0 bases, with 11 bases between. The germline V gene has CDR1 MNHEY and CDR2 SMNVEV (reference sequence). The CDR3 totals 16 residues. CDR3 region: CASSLGGARSGNTIYF. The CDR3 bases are TGTGCCAGCAGTTTAGGGGGGGCCCGCTCTGGAAACACCATATATTTT.

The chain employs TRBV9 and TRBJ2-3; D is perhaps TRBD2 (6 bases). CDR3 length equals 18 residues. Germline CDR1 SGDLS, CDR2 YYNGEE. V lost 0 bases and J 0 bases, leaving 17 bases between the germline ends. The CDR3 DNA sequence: TGTGCCAGCAGCGTAGAACCGTTGGGCGGGACTAGCACAGATACGCAGTATTTT. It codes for CASSVEPLGGTSTDTQYF. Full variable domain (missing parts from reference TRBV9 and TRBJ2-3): DSGVTQTPKHLITATGQRVTLRCSPRSGDLSVYWYQQSLDQGLQFLIQYYNGEERAKGNILERFSAQQFPDLHSELNLSSLELGDSALYFCASSVEPLGGTSTDTQYFGPGTRLTVL.